Each of the 12 T cell receptor beta chains below was sequenced from the same sample in a study of Ad26.COV2.S vaccination and SARS-CoV-2 variants. Documented treatment: around 19 received Ad26.COV2.S at low or high dose, single or two shots; several received placebo; per-sample allocation not given. All samples were drawn on day 63, counting from the first vaccine or placebo injection. Repertoires were generated with immunoSEQ multiplex PCR, while TCRdb's copy carries only in-frame clones and drops some. The sample contains 300,000 to 500,000 clones, around nine tenths of which appear only once. Sequenced here: peripheral blood, sampled in a trial of Ad26.COV2.S vaccine versus placebo. The receptors come from a person between 18 and 65 years old who received the Ad26.COV2.S COVID-19 vaccine or a placebo.

This chain uses TRBV5-5 with TRBJ1-4, with D maybe TRBD1 (6 bases). The V and J ends lost 0 bases and 8 bases respectively, with 17 bases between them. This CDR3 has 16 amino acids. Germline CDR1 reads SGHKS; CDR2 reads YYEKEE (reference sequence). The CDR3 DNA sequence: TGTGCCAGCAGCTTGGGGGTCCCGGGGGCGCAGGAAAAACTGTTTTTT. Translation gives CASSLGVPGAQEKLFF. Looking up the rest from reference TRBV5-5 and TRBJ1-4 gives the full variable domain: DAGVTQSPTHLIKTRGQQVTLRCSPISGHKSVSWYQQVLGQGPQFIFQYYEKEERGRGNFPDRFSARQFPNYSSELNVNALLLGDSALYLCASSLGVPGAQEKLFFGSGTQLSVL.

This sequence joins TRBV21-1 and TRBJ2-5; the table gives TRBD2 as D, unverified against the DNA. TRBV21-1 is listed as a pseudogene. The CDR3 is 16 amino acids. CDR3 region: CASSDTSGGRQETQYF. The CDR3 DNA follows: TGTGCCAGCAGCGATACTAGCGGGGGCCGCCAAGAGACCCAGTACTTC.

The J gene is TRBJ2-1, the V gene TRBV9, with 14 bases identical to TRBD2. Trimming cost V 1 base and J 1 base; bases outside gene matches: 13. The CDR3 loop spans 21 amino acids. Germline CDR1 reads SGDLS; CDR2 reads YYNGEE. The CDR3 nucleotides are TGTGCCAGCAGCGTATCCAGATCCGGGACTAGCGGGAGAACATCCTACAATGAGCAGTTCTTC. It specifies CASSVSRSGTSGRTSYNEQFF.

This chain joins TRBV6-1 and TRBJ2-7; D could derive from TRBD1 or TRBD2 (5 bases each). CDR1 MNHNS and CDR2 SASEGT come from the germline V gene. V was cut by 2 bases and J by 6 bases, with 8 bases left in between. This CDR3 contains 12 residues. The DNA of the CDR3 is TGTGCCAGCAGTGAACGGGGCTCCGAGCAGTACTTC. This codes for CASSERGSEQYF.

The V and J genes are TRBV3-1 (or the pseudogene TRBV3-2) and TRBJ1-3; no firm D call. This CDR3 has 15 residues. Germline CDR1 LGHDT, CDR2 YNNKEL (reference sequence). The V end was cut by 0 bases, the J end by 1 base, with 7 bases between. CDR3 coding DNA: TGTGCCAGCAGCCAAGACGGCAGATCTGGAAACACCATATATTTT. This encodes CASSQDGRSGNTIYF.

This clone appeared once. V is TRBV12-5 and J is TRBJ2-2, with D perhaps matching TRBD1 or TRBD2 (5 bases each). The CDR3 is 15 residues long. V was trimmed by 5 bases and J by 2 bases, leaving 12 bases between them. Germline lookup yields CDR1 LGHNT and CDR2 FRNRAP. In DNA, the CDR3 is TGTGCTAGTGGTCCCCCCCGGGACAACACCGGGGAGCTGTTTTTT. Protein product: CASGPPRDNTGELFF.

V usage is TRBV7-8 and J usage is TRBJ1-1; D might be TRBD1 (6 bases). The CDR3 contains 14 residues. The germline V gene has CDR1 SGHVS and CDR2 FQNEAQ. V was shortened by 1 base and J by 4 bases, with 10 bases between the two germline ends. CDR3 bases: TGTGCCAGCAGCTTAGAATGGGGGGCCACTGAAGCTTTCTTT. Amino acid sequence: CASSLEWGATEAFF.

The chain combines TRBV7-9 with TRBJ1-5; tentatively, D is TRBD1 (5 bases). Germline loops: CDR1 SEHNR, CDR2 FQNEAQ (reference sequence). V lost 0 bases and J 7 bases, leaving 7 bases between the germline ends. This CDR3 has 13 residues. CDR3 residues: CASSLAGDQPQHF. The CDR3 nucleotides are TGTGCCAGCAGCTTAGCAGGGGACCAGCCCCAGCATTTT.

This clone was found once. This rearrangement joins TRBV3-1 (or the pseudogene TRBV3-2) to TRBJ2-2; D ambiguous. With 1 base removed from V and 5 bases from J, the gap between germline ends came to 5 bases. CDR3 length equals 13 residues. The germline V gene encodes CDR1 LGHDT and CDR2 YNNKEL (reference sequence). The CDR3 spells CASSQGRTGELFF. CDR3 nucleotide sequence: TGTGCCAGCAGCCAAGGGCGTACCGGGGAGCTGTTTTTT.

The rearrangement uses TRBV6-2 or TRBV6-3 and TRBJ2-1, with 8 bases that match TRBD2. Germline trimming cut 2 bases from V and 6 bases from J; bases unmatched to any gene: 3. The V gene's germline CDR1 is MNHEY and CDR2 SVGEGT. The CDR3 extends over 14 amino acids. CDR3: CASSYAGGSNEQFF. The DNA for the CDR3 is TGTGCCAGCAGTTACGCGGGGGGAAGCAATGAGCAGTTCTTC.

The rearrangement uses TRBV2 and TRBJ2-7; D unclear. The V and J ends lost 1 base and 0 bases respectively, with 4 bases between them. Germline V gene data show CDR1 as SNHLY and CDR2 as FYNNEI. The length of the CDR3 is 13 residues. The CDR3 coding sequence is TGTGCCAGCAGTGAAGTATACTCCTACGAGCAGTACTTC. Residues: CASSEVYSYEQYF.

The chain couples TRBV10-3 to TRBJ1-3; no clear D gene. The V end lost 3 bases, the J end lost 4 bases, and 4 bases lay between the germline ends. In germline, CDR1 is ENHRY, CDR2 SYGVKD. The CDR3 is 12 amino acids. The CDR3 DNA reads TGTGCCATCAGTGAAAGGGGAAACACCATATATTTT. This gives the protein CAISERGNTIYF.